This TCR beta chain was documented in a study of graft-versus-host responses after intestinal transplantation. Study background: Multivisceral, liver-intestinal, or isolated intestinal grafts went to recipients. Each patient got anti-thymocyte globulin induction, then tacrolimus and steroids for around three years.

General study results and limits: The recipient marrow held GvH clones, and some of them showed up first in ileum or blood. Some patients had graft-donor T cell macrochimerism, and their allografts showed high graft-versus-host to host-versus-graft clonal ratios.

Comments on this clone: What it binds is unknown.

The method was immunoSEQ multiplex PCR; TCRdb's version includes in-frame clones alone and lacks a portion of them. The profile shows some 90,000 clones, about 93% of them singletons. Looked up from germline, CDR1 is SGDLS and CDR2 is YYNGEE. CDR3 length: 15 amino acids. Trimming stripped 3 bases from V and 2 bases from J, with 13 bases between. This sequence was found in a human donor who received an intestinal transplant. The chain joins TRBV9 to TRBJ2-3; possibly TRBD2 for D (6 bases). The sequencing here drew on unstimulated CD8+ T cells sorted from spleen or lymph node cells, taken before intestinal transplant. The CDR3 here is CASSEGLVNTDTQYF. The DNA of the CDR3 is TGTGCCAGCAGCGAGGGACTCGTTAACACAGATACGCAGTATTTT.